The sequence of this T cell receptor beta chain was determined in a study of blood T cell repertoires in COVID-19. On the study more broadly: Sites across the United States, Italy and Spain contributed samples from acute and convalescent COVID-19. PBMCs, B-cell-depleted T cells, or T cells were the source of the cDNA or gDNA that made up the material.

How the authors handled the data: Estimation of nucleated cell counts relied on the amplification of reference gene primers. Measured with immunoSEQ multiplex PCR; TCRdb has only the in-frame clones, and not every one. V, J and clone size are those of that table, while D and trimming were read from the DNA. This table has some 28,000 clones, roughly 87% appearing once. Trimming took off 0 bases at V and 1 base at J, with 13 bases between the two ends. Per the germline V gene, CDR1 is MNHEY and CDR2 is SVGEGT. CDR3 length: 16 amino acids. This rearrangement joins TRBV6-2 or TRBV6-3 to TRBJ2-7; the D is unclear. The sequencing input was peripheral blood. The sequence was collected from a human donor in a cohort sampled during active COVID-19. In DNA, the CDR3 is TGTGCCAGCAGTTACTCGAATCGATGGCAGTCCTACGAGCAGTACTTC. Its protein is CASSYSNRWQSYEQYF.